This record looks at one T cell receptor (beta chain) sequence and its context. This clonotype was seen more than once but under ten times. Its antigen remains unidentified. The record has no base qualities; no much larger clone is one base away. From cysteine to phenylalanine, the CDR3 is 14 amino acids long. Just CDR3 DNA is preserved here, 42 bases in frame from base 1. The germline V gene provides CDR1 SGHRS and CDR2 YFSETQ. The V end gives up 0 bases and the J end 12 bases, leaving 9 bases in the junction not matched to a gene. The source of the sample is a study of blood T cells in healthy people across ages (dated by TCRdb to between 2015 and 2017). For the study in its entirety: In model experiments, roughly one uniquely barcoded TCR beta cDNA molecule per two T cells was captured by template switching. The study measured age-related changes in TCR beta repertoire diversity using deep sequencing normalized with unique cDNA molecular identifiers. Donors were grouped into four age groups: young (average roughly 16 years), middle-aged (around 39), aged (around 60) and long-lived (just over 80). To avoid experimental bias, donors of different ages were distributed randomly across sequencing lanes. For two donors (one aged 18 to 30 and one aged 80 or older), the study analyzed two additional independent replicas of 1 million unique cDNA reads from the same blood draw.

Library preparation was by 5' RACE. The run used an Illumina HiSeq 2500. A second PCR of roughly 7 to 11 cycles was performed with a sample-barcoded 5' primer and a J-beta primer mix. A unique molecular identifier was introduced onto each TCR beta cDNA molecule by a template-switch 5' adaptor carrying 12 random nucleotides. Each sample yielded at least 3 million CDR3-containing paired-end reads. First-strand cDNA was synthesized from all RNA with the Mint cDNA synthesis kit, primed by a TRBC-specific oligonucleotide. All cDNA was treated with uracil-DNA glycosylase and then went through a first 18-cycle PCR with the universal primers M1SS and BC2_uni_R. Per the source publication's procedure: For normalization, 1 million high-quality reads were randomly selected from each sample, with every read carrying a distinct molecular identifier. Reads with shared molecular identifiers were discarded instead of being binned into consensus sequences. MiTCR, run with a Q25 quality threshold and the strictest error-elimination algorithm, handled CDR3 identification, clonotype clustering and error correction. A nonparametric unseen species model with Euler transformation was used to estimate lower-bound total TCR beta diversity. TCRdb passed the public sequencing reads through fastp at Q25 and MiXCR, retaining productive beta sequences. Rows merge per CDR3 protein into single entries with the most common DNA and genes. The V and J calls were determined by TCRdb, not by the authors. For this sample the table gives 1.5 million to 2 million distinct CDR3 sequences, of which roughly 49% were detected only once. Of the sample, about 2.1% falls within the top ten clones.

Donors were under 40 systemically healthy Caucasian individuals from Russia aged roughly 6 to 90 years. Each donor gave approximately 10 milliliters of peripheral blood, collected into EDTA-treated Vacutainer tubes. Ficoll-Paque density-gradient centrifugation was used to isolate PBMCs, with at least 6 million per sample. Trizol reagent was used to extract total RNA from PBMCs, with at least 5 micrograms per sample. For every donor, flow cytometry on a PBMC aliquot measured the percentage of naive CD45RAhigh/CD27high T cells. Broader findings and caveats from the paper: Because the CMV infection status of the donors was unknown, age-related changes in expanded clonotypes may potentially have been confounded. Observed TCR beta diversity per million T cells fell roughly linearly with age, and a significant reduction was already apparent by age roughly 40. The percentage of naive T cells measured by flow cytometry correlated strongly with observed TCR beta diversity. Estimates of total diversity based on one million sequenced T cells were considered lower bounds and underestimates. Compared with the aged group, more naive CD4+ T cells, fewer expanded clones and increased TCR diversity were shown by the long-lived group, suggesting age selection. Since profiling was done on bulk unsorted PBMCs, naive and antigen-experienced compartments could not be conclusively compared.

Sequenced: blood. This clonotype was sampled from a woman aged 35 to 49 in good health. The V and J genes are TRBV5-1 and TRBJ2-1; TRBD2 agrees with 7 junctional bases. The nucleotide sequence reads TGCGCCAGCAGCTTGGAGACTAGCTTTGCAGCGCAGTTCTTC. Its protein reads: CASSLETSFAAQFF.